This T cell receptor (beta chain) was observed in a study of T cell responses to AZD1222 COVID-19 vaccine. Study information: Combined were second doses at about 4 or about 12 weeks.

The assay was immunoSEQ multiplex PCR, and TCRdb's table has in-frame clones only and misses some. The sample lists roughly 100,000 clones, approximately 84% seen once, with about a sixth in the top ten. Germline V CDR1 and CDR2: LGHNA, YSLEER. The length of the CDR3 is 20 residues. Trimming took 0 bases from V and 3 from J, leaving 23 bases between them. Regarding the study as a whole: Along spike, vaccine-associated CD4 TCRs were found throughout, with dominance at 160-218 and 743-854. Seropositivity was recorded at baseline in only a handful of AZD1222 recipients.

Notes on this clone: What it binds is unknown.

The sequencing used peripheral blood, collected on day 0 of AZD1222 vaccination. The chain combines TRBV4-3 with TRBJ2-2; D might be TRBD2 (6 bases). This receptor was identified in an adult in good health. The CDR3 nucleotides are TGCGCCAGCAGCCAAGATTCAGTCTCCGGGCGGGGAAGTTACACCGGGGAGCTGTTTTTT. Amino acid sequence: CASSQDSVSGRGSYTGELFF.